This paragraph covers one TCR beta chain sequence. The primer mix had 60 Vbeta and 13 Jbeta primers. Only in-frame clones appear in the TCRdb table, and some are missing; sequencing was by immunoSEQ multiplex PCR. In the table there are some 140,000 clones, about two thirds of which are singletons. The entry originates in a study of cytomegalovirus exposure and HLA in healthy donors. Trimming removed 5 bases from V and 1 base from J, with 12 bases in between. The CDR3 has 15 amino acids. Per the germline V gene, CDR1 is MNHNY and CDR2 is SVGAGI (reference sequence). Source material: PBMCs. This sequence joins TRBV6-6 and TRBJ1-3; unclear D gene. This receptor was taken from a man aged 45-60 years in good health and CMV-seropositive. CDR3 protein: CASSTRRISGNTIYF. The CDR3 region has the DNA TGTGCCAGCAGTACCCGGCGGATTTCTGGAAACACCATATATTTT.